The clone carrying this T cell receptor beta chain is a singleton in its sample. The sample belongs to a study of CD8 T cells in Susac syndrome. Germline CDR1 GTSNPN, CDR2 SVGIG (reference sequence). The CDR3 is made up of 15 amino acids. Trimming left V 0 bases short and J 2 bases short, with 11 bases between. When the RNA was reverse transcribed, random hexamers were used with an input of 0.5 to 1 ug. TCRdb passed the immunoSEQ multiplex PCR reads through MiXCR, listing each CDR3 protein once. The data hold 170,000 or so distinct CDR3 sequences, with about 94% observed a single time. The sequenced sample was CD4+ T cells from PBMCs. The TCR originated in a human donor with multiple sclerosis. The chain uses TRBV30 and TRBJ1-3; D gene uncertain. As DNA, the CDR3 is TGTGCCTGGAGTGTAAGAGGGTTTCCTGGAAACACCATATATTTT. Translation gives CAWSVRGFPGNTIYF.